The 15 T cell receptor beta chains reported below all come from one sample, sequenced in a study of regulatory T cells in long-lasting Graves disease. As for time point: newly diagnosed GD, antithyroid drugs for less than 3 months. The TCR library used RNA extracted from PBMCs. HTBI primers from iRepertoire and Arm-PCR of CDR3 regions yielded the TCR beta libraries. In TCRdb, the multiplex PCR reads were re-called with MiXCR into one record per CDR3 protein. The sample has roughly 560,000 distinct CDR3 sequences; 12% are singletons. The same sample was also used in a study of T cells in Graves' hyperthyroidism and ophthalmopathy.

This material consisted of peripheral blood mononuclear cells (PBMCs), taken at new diagnosis, from a patient treated with antithyroid drugs. The receptors here all came from a woman aged 25 to 39 with Graves disease.

In its sample, this clonotype was seen many times. V is TRBV28 and J is TRBJ1-5; a weak D match, TRBD1 (5 bases). CDR3 length equals 12 residues. Between the trimmed V and J ends, which lost 5 bases and 6 bases, there was a span of 8 bases. The germline V gene encodes CDR1 MDHEN and CDR2 SYDVKM. The CDR3 is CASSKGTQPQHF. Written as DNA, the CDR3 is TGTGCCAGCAGTAAGGGGACTCAGCCCCAGCATTTT.

The chain carries TRBV19 and TRBJ2-1; 8 bases match TRBD2. There are 15 residues in the CDR3. With 6 bases clipped from V and 5 bases from J, the junction kept 9 bases outside the gene matches. CDR1 is LNHDA, CDR2 SQIVND, per germline (reference sequence). CDR3 protein: CASSGGGIRDNEQFF. In DNA form, the CDR3 reads TGTGCCAGTAGCGGGGGGGGTATCCGGGACAATGAGCAGTTCTTC.

This chain joins TRBV9 and TRBJ2-3; D call uncertain. The CDR3 loop spans 12 amino acids. Trimming took off 0 bases at V and 5 bases at J, with 4 bases between the two ends. CDR1 and CDR2 from the germline V gene are SGDLS and YYNGEE. Here the CDR3 DNA reads TGTGCCAGCAGCGTAGCGCAAGATACGCAGTATTTT. Amino acids: CASSVAQDTQYF.

This clonotype was found many times. The genes are TRBV28 and TRBJ2-3, with 8 bases fitting TRBD2. CDR3 length: 16 residues. V lost 6 bases and J lost 6; bases outside the gene matches: 14. Germline assignment: CDR1 MDHEN and CDR2 SYDVKM. For the CDR3, the DNA is TGTGCCAGCAGGGATACCAGCGGGAGAGGTTTGGATACGCAGTATTTT. The encoded protein is CASRDTSGRGLDTQYF.

There are a few counts of this clonotype. J is TRBJ2-7 and V is TRBV15; possibly TRBD1 for D (6 bases). CDR1 LNHNV and CDR2 YYDKDF come from the germline V gene (reference sequence). The CDR3 has 15 residues. Trimming cost V 3 bases and J 2 bases, with 14 bases left between them. The CDR3 loop reads CATSRGRGLTYEQYF. CDR3 nucleotides: TGTGCCACCAGCAGGGGCAGGGGATTAACCTACGAGCAGTACTTC.

This rearrangement joins TRBV19 to TRBJ1-2; TRBD1 matches 7 bases. This CDR3 has 13 amino acids. Germline CDR1 reads LNHDA; CDR2 reads SQIVND (reference sequence). V dropped 6 bases and J dropped 8; count of bases not matched to a gene: 9. The CDR3 DNA follows: TGTGCCAGTAGGATCAGACAGGGCGCCGGCTACACCTTC. Its protein is CASRIRQGAGYTF.

This clonotype was found a few times. The chain combines TRBV6-1 with TRBJ2-7, with TRBD2 as a possible D gene (5 bases). Germline-derived CDR1 and CDR2 are MNHNS and SASEGT. V lost 5 bases, J lost 7 bases, and 21 bases lay in between. The CDR3 is 15 amino acids. CDR3 sequence (DNA): TGTGCCAGCAGTCTATCACAGATCTACGGGGTGGAGCAGTACTTC. This codes for CASSLSQIYGVEQYF.

The chain carries TRBV3-1 and TRBJ2-2; the D call may be TRBD1 or TRBD2 (6 bases each). V was trimmed by 0 bases and J by 5 bases, leaving 19 bases between them. Per germline, CDR1 LGHDT and CDR2 YNNKEL (reference sequence). The CDR3 has 18 amino acids. This chain's CDR3 is CASSQDYGGLFQTGELFF. As DNA, the CDR3 is TGTGCCAGCAGCCAAGATTACGGGGGCCTCTTCCAAACCGGGGAGCTGTTTTTT.

This chain uses TRBV7-6 with TRBJ2-3; 10 bases agree with TRBD2. This CDR3 has 17 amino acids. J gave up 9 bases and V 3 bases, and 15 bases lay outside the gene matches. Germline V CDR1 and CDR2: SGHVS, FNYEAQ. The CDR3 protein is CASSFPTSGTGGGTQYF. For the CDR3, the DNA is TGTGCCAGCAGCTTCCCCACTAGCGGGACGGGAGGGGGAACGCAGTATTTT.

This clonotype turned up a few times. This chain connects TRBV4-1 to TRBJ2-5, with D perhaps TRBD2 (5 bases). Germline loops: CDR1 MGHRA, CDR2 YSYEKL. Trimming removed 0 bases from V and 9 bases from J, with 17 bases in between. The CDR3 length is 15 residues. CDR3 sequence reads: CASSQDSWSRGSQYF. CDR3 coding DNA: TGCGCCAGCAGCCAAGATAGCTGGTCCCGGGGTTCCCAGTACTTC.

This clonotype came up many times. Because it lacks the conserved phenylalanine or tryptophan at the end, this CDR3 is likely a read error. It is unclear where the CDR3 begins or ends on the DNA, so no DNA is shown, and the CDR3 is as TCRdb lists it. The chain couples TRBV29-1 to TRBJ2-1; TRBD1 reflects the table's D call only, with no check against the DNA. Germline lookup yields CDR1 SQVTM and CDR2 ANQGSEA. The CDR3 contains 11 residues when both ends are counted. The CDR3 is CSVWAPGQGWV.

This clonotype occurred many times. The chain recombines TRBV7-2 with TRBJ2-5; D is perhaps TRBD2 (7 bases). CDR1 and CDR2 from the germline V gene are SGHTA and FQGNSA. The CDR3 totals 14 residues. V lost 3 bases to trimming and J lost 5 bases, with 13 bases between them. CDR3 in DNA: TGTGCCAGCAGCTTTGGGACGGGGGGCGAGACCCAGTACTTC. Translated: CASSFGTGGETQYF.

This clonotype was observed at least ten times. This chain connects TRBV27 to TRBJ2-3; D might be TRBD2 (6 bases). The CDR3 totals 15 residues. CDR1 MNHEY and CDR2 SMNVEV come from the germline V gene (reference sequence). The V end lost 6 bases, the J end lost 2 bases, and 15 bases lay between the germline ends. The CDR3, as DNA: TGTGCCAGCAGCCCGGCGGGCGGGAACACAGATACGCAGTATTTT. Encoded protein: CASSPAGGNTDTQYF.

This clonotype was seen repeatedly, ten times or more. Here the CDR3 reads CASGRDSYMNTEAFF. CDR3 DNA sequence: TGTGCCAGCGGCCGGGACAGTTACATGAACACTGAAGCTTTCTTT. The chain carries TRBV6-2 or TRBV6-3 and TRBJ1-1; 7 positions agree with TRBD1. CDR3 size: 15 residues. Germline V gene sequence: CDR1 MNHEY, CDR2 SVGEGT. With V trimmed by 8 bases and J by 0 bases, 9 bases remained unmatched.

This clonotype came up many times. The chain has TRBV7-2 and TRBJ1-1, with D perhaps matching TRBD1 (6 bases). The CDR3 consists of 13 residues. Germline V lookup: CDR1 SGHTA, CDR2 FQGNSA. Trimming removed 6 bases at V and 1 base at J, with 9 bases between. CDR3 bases: TGTGCCAGCAGAAAGGGGGGGAACACTGAAGCTTTCTTT. This sequence encodes CASRKGGNTEAFF.